The 21 T cell receptor beta chains below all came from one sample that was sequenced in a study of PD-L1 blockade in urothelial cancer. Sequencing was performed with immunoSEQ multiplex PCR; in TCRdb, only in-frame clones are kept and a portion is missing. The sample contains approximately 50,000 clones, approximately 78% of which appear only once. Time point reported: pretreatment peripheral blood. This specimen consisted of PBMCs, obtained around atezolizumab (anti-PD-L1) treatment. All receptors derive from a man aged 50-60 years with urothelial cancer.

The chain links TRBV27 to TRBJ2-1; the match to TRBD2 covers 9 bases. The J segment lost 0 bases and the V segment lost 4 bases, leaving 1 base of the junction unmatched. CDR3 size: 15 residues. Germline CDR1 and CDR2: MNHEY and SMNVEV (reference sequence). Written as DNA, the CDR3 is TGTGCCAGCAGTTATAGCGGGAGCTCCTACAATGAGCAGTTCTTC. Translation: CASSYSGSSYNEQFF.

This clone was detected a few times. V usage is TRBV29-1 and J usage is TRBJ2-7; perhaps TRBD1 as D (6 bases). CDR3 length: 13 residues. Trimming shortened V by 3 bases and J by 0 bases, and 9 bases separated the two germline ends. Per the germline V gene, CDR1 is SQVTM and CDR2 is ANQGSEA. The chain's CDR3 is CSVEDSDSYEQYF. CDR3 in DNA: TGCAGCGTTGAGGACAGCGACTCCTACGAGCAGTACTTC.

V is TRBV6-1 and J is TRBJ1-2; tentatively, D is TRBD1 (5 bases). This CDR3 is built from 16 residues. The V end was cut by 4 bases, the J end by 4 bases, with 19 bases between. CDR1 and CDR2 from the germline V gene are MNHNS and SASEGT. CDR3 nucleotides: TGTGCCAGCAGTGCGGGGGGGGGAGAGGGGAGCTATGGCTACACCTTC. Protein sequence: CASSAGGGEGSYGYTF.

This clone is medium-sized. The genes are TRBV6-1 and TRBJ1-5, with D uncertain. Germline CDR1 reads MNHNS; CDR2 reads SASEGT. The CDR3 runs to 13 residues. V lost 8 bases and J 5 bases, leaving 13 bases between the germline ends. This CDR3 reads CASESRGYQPQHF. CDR3 bases: TGTGCCAGCGAATCACGAGGGTATCAGCCCCAGCATTTT.

The rearrangement joins TRBV5-1 to TRBJ2-2; TRBD2 might be the D (6 bases). The V and J ends lost 4 bases and 1 base respectively, with 11 bases between them. The CDR3 runs to 15 residues. Germline V gene data show CDR1 as SGHRS and CDR2 as YFSETQ. CDR3 sequence reads: CASSAGTQNTGELFF. The CDR3 DNA follows: TGCGCCAGCAGCGCCGGGACTCAGAACACCGGGGAGCTGTTTTTT.

The DNA for the CDR3 is TGTGCCAGCAGTCCGACCGGGACTAGGTCCTACAATGAGCAGTTCTTC. Translation gives CASSPTGTRSYNEQFF. The chain links TRBV25-1 to TRBJ2-1, with 8 bases fitting TRBD2. Germline CDR1 reads MGHDK; CDR2 reads SYGVNS. V was pared by 5 bases and J by 1 base, with 7 bases of the junction left unmatched. The CDR3 is made up of 16 amino acids.

The J gene is TRBJ2-7, the V gene TRBV7-6; TRBD1 matches 9 bases. The CDR3 runs to 17 residues. Germline V gene sequence: CDR1 SGHVS, CDR2 FNYEAQ. Trimming at V came to 3 bases and at J to 2 bases, leaving 11 bases not matched to a gene. CDR3 protein: CASSLGAGTGNTYEQYF. The CDR3 DNA follows: TGTGCCAGCAGCTTGGGAGCCGGGACAGGGAATACCTACGAGCAGTACTTC.

The chain joins TRBV30 to TRBJ1-2; weak D call: TRBD1 (5 bases). Per the germline V gene, CDR1 is GTSNPN and CDR2 is SVGIG (reference sequence). CDR3 size: 14 residues. V was clipped by 3 bases and J by 5 bases, with 16 bases between them. The CDR3 region is CAWRRTPDNYGYTF. The DNA of the CDR3 is TGTGCCTGGAGGAGGACACCTGATAATTATGGCTACACCTTC.

This clone was recorded a few times. The rearrangement uses TRBV4-2 and TRBJ1-2; tentatively, D is TRBD1 (5 bases). V shed 0 bases and J shed 7 bases, with 6 bases lying between them. Per the germline V gene, CDR1 is LGHNA and CDR2 is YNFKEQ. The CDR3 is 12 residues long. The chain's CDR3 is CASSQEGVGYTF. DNA for the CDR3: TGTGCCAGCAGCCAAGAAGGGGTTGGCTACACCTTC.

The J gene is TRBJ1-3, the V gene TRBV25-1, with a possible D match to TRBD1 (5 bases). Germline V gene sequence: CDR1 MGHDK, CDR2 SYGVNS. The CDR3 has 13 residues. V gave up 5 bases and J gave up 3 bases, with 8 bases separating them. The DNA of the CDR3 is TGTGCCAGCAGTCGAGACAGTGGAAACACCATATATTTT. This encodes CASSRDSGNTIYF.

The count of this clone is one. This sequence joins TRBV7-8 and TRBJ1-1, with 8 bases identical to TRBD1. V lost 3 bases, J lost 5 bases, and 2 bases stayed unmatched. In germline, CDR1 is SGHVS, CDR2 FQNEAQ. The CDR3 is 13 amino acids. The DNA for the CDR3 is TGTGCCAGCAGCTTTACAGGGGGGACTGAAGCTTTCTTT. Amino acid sequence: CASSFTGGTEAFF.

This clone came up a few times. V is TRBV14 and J is TRBJ1-2; D call uncertain. V lost 1 base and J lost 6, with 9 bases in between. Looked up from germline, CDR1 is SGHDN and CDR2 is FVKESK. The CDR3 has 13 residues. This CDR3 is CASSQVRADGYTF. CDR3 coding DNA: TGTGCCAGCAGCCAAGTGAGGGCAGATGGCTACACCTTC.

The V call is TRBV6-5, the J call TRBJ2-1, with 7 bases matching TRBD2. This CDR3 has 15 residues. Germline assignment: CDR1 MNHEY and CDR2 SVGAGI. Losses at the gene ends were 4 bases for V and 8 bases for J; bases not matched to a gene: 11. The CDR3 loop is CASSFSGGSGDEQFF. The CDR3 DNA reads as TGTGCCAGCAGTTTTTCCGGCGGGAGCGGGGATGAGCAGTTCTTC.

V usage is TRBV7-8 and J usage is TRBJ1-5; 7 positions match TRBD1. J gave up 5 bases and V 6 bases, and 10 bases lay outside the gene matches. The CDR3 consists of 15 residues. Germline V gene data show CDR1 as SGHVS and CDR2 as FQNEAQ. The CDR3 reads CASSYRQGGDQPQHF. The CDR3 bases are TGTGCCAGCAGTTATCGACAGGGTGGGGATCAGCCCCAGCATTTT.

The chain links TRBV6-4 to TRBJ2-1; D perhaps matches TRBD2 (6 bases). With 5 bases removed from V and 4 bases from J, the gap between germline ends came to 15 bases. CDR3 length equals 15 residues. Germline V gene data show CDR1 as MRHNA and CDR2 as SNTAGT. The CDR3 loop reads CASSLLAGSYNEQFF. In DNA, the CDR3 is TGTGCCAGCAGTTTACTAGCTGGAAGTTACAATGAGCAGTTCTTC.

The CDR3 DNA reads TGTGCCAGCAGTGGTCTCAGGGGAAAGCAGCCCCAGCATTTT. It translates to CASSGLRGKQPQHF. The chain carries TRBV2 and TRBJ1-5, with D maybe TRBD1 (6 bases). Germline loops: CDR1 SNHLY, CDR2 FYNNEI. This CDR3 region has 14 residues. Trimming pared 4 bases from V and 7 bases from J, leaving 14 bases between.

This clone has a single count. The V gene is TRBV4-1, the J gene TRBJ2-3, with 7 bases fitting TRBD1. There are 13 residues in the CDR3. The germline V gene has CDR1 MGHRA and CDR2 YSYEKL. The trim removed 2 bases at V and 8 bases at J, leaving 4 bases unmatched. The DNA of the CDR3 is TGCGCCAGCAGCCAAACACAGGGGAGTACGCAGTATTTT. Residues: CASSQTQGSTQYF.

This clone was found a few times. The V call is TRBV5-3, the J call TRBJ1-2; 10 bases fit TRBD1. TRBV5-3 is placed among ORFs of uncertain function. The length of the CDR3 is 14 residues. V shed 2 bases, J shed 6 bases, and the junction held 4 bases outside the gene matches. The CDR3 nucleotides are TGTGCCAGAAGCTTAGGGACAGGGGATCATGGCTACACCTTC. Translating gives CARSLGTGDHGYTF.

This chain links TRBV1 with TRBJ1-5; no check of the table's D call, TRBD1, against the DNA was made. TRBV1 is assigned pseudogene status. CDR3 length: 14 residues. CDR3 region: CTSSRRVGNQPQHF. The CDR3 bases are TGCACCAGCAGCCGCAGGGTCGGCAATCAGCCCCAGCATTTT.

This chain's CDR3 is CASSKQKGSNQPQHF. The DNA for the CDR3 is TGTGCCAGCAGTAAACAGAAGGGGAGCAATCAGCCCCAGCATTTT. This chain connects TRBV6-5 to TRBJ1-5; perhaps TRBD1 as D (5 bases). The CDR3 has 15 amino acids. Germline V lookup: CDR1 MNHEY, CDR2 SVGAGI. Trimming removed 5 bases at V and 1 base at J, with 12 bases between.

The chain combines TRBV6-6 with TRBJ2-7; 9 bases match TRBD2. The V gene end was trimmed by 0 bases and the J gene end by 4 bases; junction bases not matched to a gene: 1. CDR3 length: 14 residues. Germline lookup yields CDR1 MNHNY and CDR2 SVGAGI (reference sequence). CDR3 sequence reads: CASSYSSGGYEQYV. CDR3 DNA sequence: TGTGCCAGCAGTTACTCTAGCGGGGGTTACGAGCAGTACGTC.